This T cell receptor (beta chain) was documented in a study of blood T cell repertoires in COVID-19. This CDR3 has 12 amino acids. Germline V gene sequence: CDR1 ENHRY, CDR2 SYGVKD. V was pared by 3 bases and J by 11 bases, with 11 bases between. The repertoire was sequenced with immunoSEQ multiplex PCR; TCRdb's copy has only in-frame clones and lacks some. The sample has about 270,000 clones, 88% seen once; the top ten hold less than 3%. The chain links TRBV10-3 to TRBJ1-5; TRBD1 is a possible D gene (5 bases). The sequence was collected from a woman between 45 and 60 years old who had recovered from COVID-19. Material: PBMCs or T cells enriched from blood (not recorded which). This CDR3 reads CAISDGGEAQHF. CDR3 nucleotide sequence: TGTGCCATCAGTGATGGAGGGGAAGCCCAGCATTTT.